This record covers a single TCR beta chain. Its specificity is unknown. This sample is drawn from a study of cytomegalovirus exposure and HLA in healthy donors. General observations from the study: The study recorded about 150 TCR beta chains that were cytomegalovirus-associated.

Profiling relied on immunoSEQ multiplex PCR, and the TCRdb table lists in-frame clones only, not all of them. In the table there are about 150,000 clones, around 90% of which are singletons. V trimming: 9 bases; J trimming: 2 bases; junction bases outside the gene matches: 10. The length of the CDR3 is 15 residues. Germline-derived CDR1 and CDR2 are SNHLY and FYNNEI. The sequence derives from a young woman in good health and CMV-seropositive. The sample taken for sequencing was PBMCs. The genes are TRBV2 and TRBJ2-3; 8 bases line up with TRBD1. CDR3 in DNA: TGTGCCAGACTTGAAACAGGGGGGACCACAGATACGCAGTATTTT. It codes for CARLETGGTTDTQYF. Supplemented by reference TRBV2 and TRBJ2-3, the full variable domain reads EPEVTQTPSHQVTQMGQEVILRCVPISNHLYFYWYRQILGQKVEFLVSFYNNEISEKSEIFDDQFSVERPDGSNFTLKIRSTKLEDSAMYFCARLETGGTTDTQYFGPGTRLTVL.